The 22 T cell receptor beta chains reported below all come from one sample, sequenced in a study of shared clonotypes between healthy human individuals. The naive CD8 fraction comprised CD45RO-negative cells positively selected for CCR7 and excluded terminally differentiated effector memory CD45RA+ cells. Clones were sequenced by immunoSEQ multiplex PCR, and TCRdb holds only the in-frame ones, with some missing. In the table there are around 640,000 clones, approximately 96% of which are singletons. The sample was naive CD8+ T cells sorted from blood. These receptors all come from a woman aged 25 to 39 in good health.

Turning to this clone: This sample includes further DNA sequences coding for the same CDR3. The gene calls are TRBV15 and TRBJ2-3; TRBD2 agrees at 7 bases. The CDR3 totals 15 residues. Trimming at V came to 0 bases and at J to 3 bases, leaving 3 bases not matched to a gene. Germline-derived CDR1 and CDR2 are LNHNV and YYDKDF (reference sequence). The CDR3 region is CATSRDRAGTDTQYF. The DNA of the CDR3 is TGTGCCACCAGCAGAGATCGAGCGGGGACAGATACGCAGTATTTT. The whole variable domain, filled in from reference TRBV15 and TRBJ2-3, reads DAMVIQNPRYQVTQFGKPVTLSCSQTLNHNVMYWYQQKSSQAPKLLFHYYDKDFNNEADTPDNFQSRRPNTSFCFLDIRSPGLGDTAMYLCATSRDRAGTDTQYFGPGTRLTVL.

A word on this clone: Other DNA sequences within the sample encode an identical CDR3. The chain links TRBV13 to TRBJ2-7; D is undetermined. The CDR3 covers 14 residues. Trimming removed 2 bases at V and 0 bases at J, with 8 bases between. The germline gives CDR1 PRHDT, CDR2 FYEKMQ (reference sequence). Written as DNA, the CDR3 is TGTGCCAGCAGCTTAAAAGGCAGCTCCTACGAGCAGTACTTC. Translated, it gives CASSLKGSSYEQYF.

V is TRBV7-9 and J is TRBJ2-7; D remains ambiguous. Germline V gene lookup returns CDR1 SEHNR and CDR2 FQNEAQ (reference sequence). The CDR3 extends over 12 amino acids. Trimming removed 4 bases at V and 4 bases at J, with 8 bases between. CDR3 loop: CASSSGEYEQYF. In DNA, the CDR3 is TGTGCCAGCAGCTCCGGAGAATACGAGCAGTACTTC.

This chain joins TRBV5-4 and TRBJ2-7; no definite D call. This CDR3 comprises 12 residues. Germline assignment: CDR1 SGHNT and CDR2 YYREEE (reference sequence). The V end lost 0 bases, the J end lost 6 bases, and 7 bases lay between the germline ends. CDR3 amino acids: CASSLAGTEQYF. The CDR3 DNA reads as TGTGCCAGCAGCTTGGCAGGAACCGAGCAGTACTTC.

The chain recombines TRBV19 with TRBJ2-1; TRBD2 matches 9 bases. CDR1 is LNHDA and CDR2 is SQIVND in the germline V gene (reference sequence). The CDR3 is 15 amino acids. The junction had 5 bases not matched to a gene; V was cut back by 2 bases and J by 6 bases. The DNA of the CDR3 is TGTGCCAGTAGTATACCGGCGGGAGGGGCCAATGAGCAGTTCTTC. Translation gives CASSIPAGGANEQFF. Looking up the rest from reference TRBV19 and TRBJ2-1 gives the full variable domain: DGGITQSPKYLFRKEGQNVTLSCEQNLNHDAMYWYRQDPGQGLRLIYYSQIVNDFQKGDIAEGYSVSREKKESFPLTVTSAQKNPTAFYLCASSIPAGGANEQFFGPGTRLTVL.

The chain joins TRBV28 to TRBJ1-1; D remains unclear. CDR1 and CDR2 (germline): MDHEN, SYDVKM. V lost 3 bases to trimming and J lost 0 bases, with 8 bases between them. The CDR3 has 14 residues. The CDR3 DNA sequence: TGTGCCAGCAGTTTCGACGGTCTGAACACTGAAGCTTTCTTT. This codes for CASSFDGLNTEAFF.

The chain has TRBV11-2 and TRBJ2-1, with TRBD2 matching 11 bases. Germline values: CDR1 SGHAT, CDR2 FQNNGV. V shed 1 base and J 10 bases; nucleotides not matched to a gene: 3. This CDR3 region has 14 residues. The CDR3 loop reads CASSLVASGREQFF. CDR3 DNA sequence: TGTGCCAGCAGCTTAGTGGCTAGCGGGAGGGAGCAGTTCTTC.

The rearrangement joins TRBV28 to TRBJ2-3; the match to TRBD2 covers 8 bases. The germline V gene encodes CDR1 MDHEN and CDR2 SYDVKM. This CDR3 is built from 14 residues. With 7 bases clipped from V and 6 bases from J, the junction kept 9 bases outside the gene matches. The DNA for the CDR3 is TGTGCCAGCAACAGCGGGAGTGGTTTTGATACGCAGTATTTT. Translation: CASNSGSGFDTQYF.

The chain uses TRBV11-2 and TRBJ2-1; D is unresolved. This CDR3 spans 12 amino acids. V shed 1 base and J shed 10 bases, with 8 bases lying between them. The germline V gene has CDR1 SGHAT and CDR2 FQNNGV. The CDR3 nucleotides read TGTGCCAGCAGCTTAGGGGTGCGGGAGCAGTTCTTC. This sequence encodes CASSLGVREQFF. Full variable domain (remainder filled in from reference TRBV11-2 and TRBJ2-1): EAGVAQSPRYKIIEKRQSVAFWCNPISGHATLYWYQQILGQGPKLLIQFQNNGVVDDSQLPKDRFSAERLKGVDSTLKIQPAKLEDSAVYLCASSLGVREQFFGPGTRLTVL.

The CDR3 DNA sequence: TGTGCCAGCAGCAGGAATGACAGGGGAAGTTTTTACGAGCAGTACTTC. Its protein is CASSRNDRGSFYEQYF. V and J are TRBV7-8 and TRBJ2-7, with TRBD1 matching 8 bases. CDR1 and CDR2 from the germline V gene are SGHVS and FQNEAQ. Losses at the gene ends were 5 bases for V and 4 bases for J; bases not matched to a gene: 13. CDR3 size: 16 residues.

For this clone: Other DNA sequences in this sample translate to the same CDR3. V gene TRBV27 combines with J gene TRBJ1-5; TRBD1 is a possible D gene (6 bases). Trimming took 2 bases from V and 4 from J, leaving 9 bases between them. CDR3 length: 14 amino acids. The V gene's germline CDR1 is MNHEY and CDR2 SMNVEV (reference sequence). The CDR3 here is CASSLRGGNQPQHF. Here the CDR3 DNA reads TGTGCCAGCAGTTTAAGGGGGGGTAATCAGCCCCAGCATTTT.

CDR3 in amino acids: CAWGTGSGANVLTF. In DNA, the CDR3 is TGTGCCTGGGGGACAGGGTCTGGGGCCAACGTCCTGACTTTC. The chain couples TRBV30 to TRBJ2-6; TRBD1 agrees at 9 bases. The trim removed 5 bases at V and 1 base at J, leaving 0 bases unmatched. The CDR3 runs to 14 residues. Germline V lookup: CDR1 GTSNPN, CDR2 SVGIG (reference sequence).

The chain couples TRBV27 to TRBJ2-7; unclear D gene. The CDR3 totals 15 residues. The germline V gene has CDR1 MNHEY and CDR2 SMNVEV (reference sequence). The germline V and J ends were trimmed by 2 bases and 4 bases, with 15 bases remaining between them. The CDR3 loop is CASSLTAGAFYEQYF. CDR3 DNA: TGTGCCAGCAGTTTAACGGCAGGAGCCTTTTACGAGCAGTACTTC.

This chain connects TRBV6-5 to TRBJ2-5; possibly TRBD2 for D (5 bases). The CDR3 runs 13 residues. The ends were cut back, 8 bases at V and 0 bases at J, with 10 bases in the middle. Germline V gene data show CDR1 as MNHEY and CDR2 as SVGAGI. The CDR3 spells CASGQTNQETQYF. DNA for the CDR3: TGTGCCAGCGGTCAGACTAACCAAGAGACCCAGTACTTC.

The CDR3 spells CASSLLGTSGLEDTQYF. The DNA for the CDR3 is TGCGCCAGCAGCTTGCTCGGGACTAGCGGGTTAGAAGATACGCAGTATTTT. The chain has TRBV5-1 and TRBJ2-3; 12 bases match TRBD2. Trimming cost V 1 base and J 5 bases; bases outside gene matches: 8. This CDR3 has 17 residues. CDR1 and CDR2 (germline): SGHRS, YFSETQ. Based on the CDR3 plus reference TRBV5-1 and TRBJ2-3, the full variable domain is KAGVTQTPRYLIKTRGQQVTLSCSPISGHRSVSWYQQTPGQGLQFLFEYFSETQRNKGNFPGRFSGRQFSNSRSEMNVSTLELGDSALYLCASSLLGTSGLEDTQYFGPGTRLTVL.

The chain combines TRBV5-1 with TRBJ2-5; D remains unclear. The CDR3 loop spans 13 amino acids. Germline V gives CDR1 SGHRS, CDR2 YFSETQ. V gave up 4 bases and J gave up 11 bases, with 18 bases separating them. CDR3 amino acids: CASSMILEREQYF. The CDR3 DNA is TGCGCCAGCAGCATGATACTGGAACGTGAGCAGTACTTC.

This rearrangement joins TRBV19 to TRBJ2-5; D is unclear. Matching the DNA end better, TRBJ2-7 makes the J call doubtful. CDR1 and CDR2 from the germline V gene are LNHDA and SQIVND (reference sequence). This CDR3 has 13 amino acids. CDR3: CASTTHLHAEQYF. For the CDR3, the DNA is TGTGCCAGTACCACGCACCTCCACGCCGAGCAGTACTTC.

J is TRBJ2-7 and V is TRBV21-1. TRBV21-1 counts as a pseudogene. CDR3 length equals 13 residues. The CDR3 spells CASSKERCYEQYF. Written as DNA, the CDR3 is TGTGCCAGCAGCAAAGAAAGGTGTTACGAGCAGTACTTC.

The rearrangement links TRBV5-1 to TRBJ2-1; tentatively, D is TRBD2 (5 bases). Trimming stripped 1 base from V and 2 bases from J, with 10 bases between. Germline V CDR1 and CDR2: SGHRS, YFSETQ. The CDR3 has 15 amino acids. As DNA, the CDR3 is TGCGCCAGCAGCTTGTATCCAGCGGCCTACAATGAGCAGTTCTTC. It encodes CASSLYPAAYNEQFF.

This rearrangement joins TRBV5-1 to TRBJ2-2; 13 bases are shared with TRBD2. J was trimmed by 6 bases and V by 4 bases; bases with no gene match: 9. CDR3 length: 17 amino acids. CDR1 is SGHRS and CDR2 is YFSETQ in the germline V gene. The CDR3 spells CASSLRTSGSGSGELFF. The DNA of the CDR3 is TGCGCCAGCAGCCTCAGGACTAGCGGGAGTGGGTCCGGGGAGCTGTTTTTT.

This chain connects TRBV5-1 to TRBJ2-3; 11 positions agree with TRBD2. From germline, CDR1 is SGHRS and CDR2 YFSETQ. Trimming cost V 0 bases and J 5 bases; bases outside gene matches: 11. The CDR3 loop spans 18 amino acids. The chain's CDR3 is CASSLVGPGLADRDTQYF. CDR3 coding DNA: TGCGCCAGCAGCTTGGTGGGCCCGGGACTAGCGGATCGAGATACGCAGTATTTT.

The rearrangement uses TRBV5-8 and TRBJ2-3; TRBD2 agrees at 7 bases. Germline loops: CDR1 SGHTS, CDR2 YDEGEE. The CDR3 is made up of 16 amino acids. J was trimmed by 4 bases and V by 4 bases; bases with no gene match: 12. This CDR3 is CASSPSGGRSADTQYF. DNA of the CDR3: TGTGCCAGCAGCCCGTCGGGCGGGAGATCGGCAGATACGCAGTATTTT.